The next 29 T cell receptor beta chains were all read from a single sample in a study of shared clonotypes between healthy human individuals. TCRdb's copy holds only in-frame clones and misses some; the assay was immunoSEQ multiplex PCR. The sample lists roughly 520,000 clones; 95% to 97% were seen once. Sequenced input: naive CD4+ T cells sorted from blood. The sample's subset: CD45RA+ positively selected. The source of these receptors is a woman aged 25 to 39 in good health.

The rearrangement links TRBV18 to TRBJ2-1; the match to TRBD1 covers 7 bases. This CDR3 has 14 residues. The V gene's germline CDR1 is KGHSH and CDR2 LQKENI. The J segment lost 7 bases and the V segment lost 0 bases, leaving 3 bases of the junction unmatched. This CDR3 is CASSPPFRGNEQFF. The CDR3 DNA reads as TGTGCCAGCTCACCACCGTTCAGGGGGAATGAGCAGTTCTTC.

The V and J genes are TRBV2 and TRBJ2-3; TRBD1 matches 9 bases. Trimming at V came to 5 bases and at J to 6 bases, leaving 6 bases not matched to a gene. This CDR3 spans 14 amino acids. CDR1 and CDR2 (germline): SNHLY, FYNNEI. CDR3 nucleotides: TGTGCCAGCAGTCAACAGGGGGCAGGCGATACGCAGTATTTT. Translating it yields CASSQQGAGDTQYF.

This rearrangement joins TRBV13 to TRBJ2-7; 10 positions agree with TRBD2. J was trimmed by 6 bases and V by 6 bases; bases with no gene match: 11. Germline V gene sequence: CDR1 PRHDT, CDR2 FYEKMQ (reference sequence). The length of the CDR3 is 15 residues. The CDR3 reads CASRFKSIAGGEQYF. Written as DNA, the CDR3 is TGTGCCAGCAGGTTCAAGTCTATAGCGGGAGGCGAGCAGTACTTC.

As concerns this clone: Other DNA sequences in the same sample also yield this CDR3. The chain couples TRBV5-1 to TRBJ1-1, with D unclear. This CDR3 comprises 13 residues. CDR1 and CDR2 (germline): SGHRS, YFSETQ. V dropped 0 bases and J dropped 2 bases, with 5 bases sitting between them. CDR3 residues: CASSLAVNTEAFF. CDR3 sequence (DNA): TGCGCCAGCAGCTTGGCCGTTAACACTGAAGCTTTCTTT.

This rearrangement joins TRBV28 to TRBJ2-7; 7 nucleotides line up with TRBD1. Unmatched junction bases numbered 6, after V lost 7 bases and J lost 0 bases. CDR1 is MDHEN, CDR2 SYDVKM, per germline. This CDR3 has 14 amino acids. DNA for the CDR3: TGTGCCAGCATTACAGGACAGGCCTCCTACGAGCAGTACTTC. Encoded protein: CASITGQASYEQYF.

The chain has TRBV7-7 and TRBJ2-7; TRBD2 agrees at 9 bases. The CDR3 consists of 18 residues. The germline V gene has CDR1 SSHAT and CDR2 FNYEAQ (reference sequence). Unmatched junction bases numbered 13, after V lost 2 bases and J lost 2 bases. The CDR3 coding sequence is TGTGCCAGCAGCTTACCTAGCGGGAACCCATATGGCCCCTACGAGCAGTACTTC. It translates to CASSLPSGNPYGPYEQYF.

The rearrangement uses TRBV30 and TRBJ1-4; 8 positions match TRBD1. Germline loops: CDR1 GTSNPN, CDR2 SVGIG (reference sequence). The CDR3 loop spans 15 amino acids. V was clipped by 5 bases and J by 5 bases; unmatched bases: 10. Here the CDR3 reads CAWGKGQGLNEKLFF. CDR3 nucleotides: TGTGCCTGGGGAAAAGGACAGGGACTGAATGAAAAACTGTTTTTT.

This sequence joins TRBV6-5 and TRBJ1-1, with D possibly being TRBD1 (6 bases). This CDR3 contains 13 residues. The germline gives CDR1 MNHEY, CDR2 SVGAGI. With 7 bases removed from V and 2 bases from J, the gap between germline ends came to 11 bases. CDR3 amino acids: CASTSRGNTEAFF. DNA for the CDR3: TGTGCCAGCACCTCCAGGGGAAACACTGAAGCTTTCTTT.

The chain carries TRBV6-5 and TRBJ2-5; maybe TRBD2 (6 bases). The germline V gene encodes CDR1 MNHEY and CDR2 SVGAGI. Trimming took off 3 bases at V and 5 bases at J, with 13 bases between the two ends. This CDR3 has 14 residues. CDR3 residues: CASSYSGGEETQYF. Here the CDR3 DNA reads TGTGCCAGCAGTTATTCCGGGGGAGAGGAGACCCAGTACTTC.

The gene calls are TRBV5-4 and TRBJ1-2; the match to TRBD1 covers 7 bases. The CDR3 is made up of 13 amino acids. V shed 2 bases, J shed 5 bases, and the junction held 3 bases outside the gene matches. The germline V gene has CDR1 SGHNT and CDR2 YYREEE (reference sequence). CDR3 in DNA: TGTGCCAGCAGCTTAGACAGGGATTATGGCTACACCTTC. As protein: CASSLDRDYGYTF.

This chain joins TRBV7-2 and TRBJ2-2, with D hard to call. CDR1 is SGHTA, CDR2 FQGNSA, per germline. V lost 5 bases and J lost 7, with 11 bases in between. This CDR3 comprises 13 residues. The CDR3 loop is CASSLSEYGELFF. CDR3 DNA: TGTGCCAGCAGCCTTTCGGAGTACGGGGAGCTGTTTTTT.

The chain's CDR3 is CASSSQGEMRGYTF. DNA for the CDR3: TGTGCCAGCAGTTCTCAGGGGGAGATGAGGGGCTACACCTTC. The chain uses TRBV27 and TRBJ1-2; 7 nucleotides align to TRBD1. CDR1 is MNHEY and CDR2 is SMNVEV in the germline V gene (reference sequence). CDR3 length: 14 amino acids. Trimming took 4 bases from V and 8 from J; bases not matched to a gene: 10.

The chain is built from TRBV2 and TRBJ1-1, with 7 bases lining up with TRBD1. After removal of 7 bases from V and 4 bases from J, the junction contained 9 bases not matched to a gene. This CDR3 contains 14 residues. Germline loops: CDR1 SNHLY, CDR2 FYNNEI. The CDR3 region is CASTPGGRVTEAFF. In nucleotides, the CDR3 is TGTGCCAGCACCCCAGGGGGTAGGGTCACTGAAGCTTTCTTT.

A remark on this clone: At the DNA level, this CDR3 is encoded by other sequences in the same sample as well. J is TRBJ1-5 and V is TRBV2; weak D call: TRBD1 (6 bases). V was trimmed by 7 bases and J by 1 base, leaving 8 bases between them. CDR1 is SNHLY and CDR2 is FYNNEI in the germline V gene. The CDR3 contains 13 residues. CDR3 bases: TGTGCCAGCACCGGGACAAGCAATCAGCCCCAGCATTTT. This codes for CASTGTSNQPQHF.

On this clone itself: This sample also contains other DNA sequences that code for the same CDR3. V and J are TRBV28 and TRBJ1-3, with D hard to call. This CDR3 comprises 12 residues. In germline, CDR1 is MDHEN, CDR2 SYDVKM. The ends were cut back, 3 bases at V and 2 bases at J, with 2 bases in the middle. The CDR3 loop reads CASSLAGNTIYF. CDR3 DNA: TGTGCCAGCAGTTTGGCTGGAAACACCATATATTTT. The full variable domain, rest sourced from reference TRBV28 and TRBJ1-3, is DVKVTQSSRYLVKRTGEKVFLECVQDMDHENMFWYRQDPGLGLRLIYFSYDVKMKEKGDIPEGYSVSREKKERFSLILESASTNQTSMYLCASSLAGNTIYFGEGSWLTVV.

The chain carries TRBV19 and TRBJ2-2; D gene ambiguous. This CDR3 is built from 13 residues. CDR1 and CDR2 from the germline V gene are LNHDA and SQIVND (reference sequence). Trimming stripped 5 bases from V and 8 bases from J, with 12 bases between. The CDR3: CASSAQGGGELFF. In DNA, the CDR3 is TGTGCCAGTAGTGCCCAAGGTGGGGGGGAGCTGTTTTTT. The complete variable domain, with remaining parts taken from reference TRBV19 and TRBJ2-2, reads DGGITQSPKYLFRKEGQNVTLSCEQNLNHDAMYWYRQDPGQGLRLIYYSQIVNDFQKGDIAEGYSVSREKKESFPLTVTSAQKNPTAFYLCASSAQGGGELFFGEGSRLTVL.

This clone was observed once. J is TRBJ2-7 and V is TRBV5-1, with D possibly being TRBD1 (6 bases). The V gene lost 0 bases and the J gene lost 6 bases, with 16 bases spanning the gap. CDR1 and CDR2 from the germline V gene are SGHRS and YFSETQ. The CDR3 extends over 15 amino acids. The CDR3 spells CASSLAGVQVGEQYF. CDR3 nucleotide sequence: TGCGCCAGCAGCTTGGCAGGGGTACAAGTCGGCGAGCAGTACTTC.

This chain connects TRBV27 to TRBJ2-1, with 9 positions matching TRBD2. J was trimmed by 8 bases and V by 6 bases; bases with no gene match: 5. Germline V gene lookup returns CDR1 MNHEY and CDR2 SMNVEV (reference sequence). The CDR3 covers 13 residues. CDR3 nucleotide sequence: TGTGCCAGCAGCGGTAGCGGGAGTCATGAGCAGTTCTTC. Residues: CASSGSGSHEQFF.

This rearrangement joins TRBV9 to TRBJ2-5; 8 bases agree with TRBD2. The CDR3 is 17 amino acids. Germline CDR1 reads SGDLS; CDR2 reads YYNGEE. Unmatched junction bases numbered 19, after V lost 7 bases and J lost 5 bases. CDR3 DNA sequence: TGTGCCAGCGCACGCAACTCCTTCAGCGGGAGTCGGGAGACCCAGTACTTC. Its protein product is CASARNSFSGSRETQYF.

The chain combines TRBV19 with TRBJ2-3, with TRBD2 identical over 7 bases. Losses at the gene ends were 6 bases for V and 2 bases for J; bases not matched to a gene: 14. The germline CDR1 and CDR2 sequences are LNHDA and SQIVND (reference sequence). This CDR3 is 17 amino acids long. The CDR3 sequence is CASRPEGAGLFTDTQYF. As DNA, the CDR3 is TGTGCCAGTAGACCTGAAGGAGCGGGACTCTTCACAGATACGCAGTATTTT. Filled out from reference TRBV19 and TRBJ2-3, the complete variable domain reads DGGITQSPKYLFRKEGQNVTLSCEQNLNHDAMYWYRQDPGQGLRLIYYSQIVNDFQKGDIAEGYSVSREKKESFPLTVTSAQKNPTAFYLCASRPEGAGLFTDTQYFGPGTRLTVL.

The chain couples TRBV7-7 to TRBJ2-5; D may correspond to TRBD1 or TRBD2 (7 bases each). The CDR3 runs to 13 residues. Trimming took 5 bases from V and 5 from J, leaving 12 bases between them. Germline values: CDR1 SSHAT, CDR2 FNYEAQ (reference sequence). The DNA for the CDR3 is TGTGCCAGCAGCCAGGGGGGGGCGGAGACCCAGTACTTC. It specifies CASSQGGAETQYF.

The chain couples TRBV11-2 to TRBJ1-1; D is ambiguous. V lost 5 bases and J lost 0, with 16 bases in between. The CDR3 runs 16 residues. Germline values: CDR1 SGHAT, CDR2 FQNNGV. The CDR3 nucleotides are TGTGCCAGCAGCGAACTCTCCGGGGTCATGAACACTGAAGCTTTCTTT. This translates into CASSELSGVMNTEAFF.

The chain joins TRBV6-4 to TRBJ2-3; a weak D match, TRBD2 (5 bases). Germline-derived CDR1 and CDR2 are MRHNA and SNTAGT. Trimming took 0 bases from V and 5 from J, leaving 6 bases between them. The CDR3 extends over 13 amino acids. The CDR3 region is CASSDSRVDTQYF. Here the CDR3 DNA reads TGTGCCAGCAGTGACTCGAGGGTAGATACGCAGTATTTT.

Of note for this clone: At one boundary the junction diverges from the germline segment, which might be a read error. The rearrangement links TRBV19 to TRBJ1-5; 8 bases line up with TRBD1. CDR3 length equals 16 residues. Germline CDR1 reads LNHDA; CDR2 reads SQIVND (reference sequence). This CDR3 reads CASSVDRGRGNQPQHF. The CDR3 nucleotides are TGTGCCAGTAGTGTAGACAGGGGTCGGGGAAATCAGCCCCAGCATTTT.

J is TRBJ1-5 and V is TRBV2; the match to TRBD1 covers 8 bases. Germline trimming cut 4 bases from V and 6 bases from J; bases unmatched to any gene: 8. The germline gives CDR1 SNHLY, CDR2 FYNNEI. The CDR3 runs to 15 residues. The CDR3 region has the DNA TGTGCCAGCAGTGCAACCCAGGGGGCTCGTCAGCCCCAGCATTTT. Protein: CASSATQGARQPQHF.

This clone was observed once. This sequence joins TRBV10-1 and TRBJ1-3; 9 positions match TRBD1. CDR1 WNHNN and CDR2 SYGVQD come from the germline V gene (reference sequence). J was trimmed by 5 bases and V by 6 bases; bases with no gene match: 8. The CDR3 runs 15 residues. This CDR3 reads CASSRDRALRNTIYF. The CDR3 bases are TGCGCCAGCAGCCGGGACAGGGCCCTCCGAAACACCATATATTTT.

The gene calls are TRBV11-2 and TRBJ1-1; D not certain. V lost 1 base, J lost 2 bases, and 5 bases lay in between. This CDR3 has 13 amino acids. The germline V gene has CDR1 SGHAT and CDR2 FQNNGV. The CDR3 loop reads CASSLGVNTEAFF. CDR3 coding DNA: TGTGCCAGCAGCTTAGGAGTTAACACTGAAGCTTTCTTT.

The rearrangement uses TRBV19 and TRBJ2-7; either TRBD1 or TRBD2 may fit D (6 bases each). CDR1 LNHDA and CDR2 SQIVND come from the germline V gene (reference sequence). The CDR3 extends over 15 amino acids. Trimming pared 4 bases from V and 2 bases from J, leaving 15 bases between. The CDR3 coding sequence is TGTGCCAGTAGTAAGCCGGGGGCGAAGCCCTACGAGCAGTACTTC. Its protein is CASSKPGAKPYEQYF.

The chain recombines TRBV9 with TRBJ2-7; the D gene is possibly TRBD1 (6 bases). V lost 4 bases and J 2 bases, leaving 10 bases between the germline ends. The CDR3 is 13 amino acids. The germline CDR1 and CDR2 sequences are SGDLS and YYNGEE. CDR3 nucleotide sequence: TGTGCCAGCAGCCCAACAGGGACCTACGAGCAGTACTTC. As protein: CASSPTGTYEQYF. Looking up the rest from reference TRBV9 and TRBJ2-7 gives the full variable domain: DSGVTQTPKHLITATGQRVTLRCSPRSGDLSVYWYQQSLDQGLQFLIQYYNGEERAKGNILERFSAQQFPDLHSELNLSSLELGDSALYFCASSPTGTYEQYFGPGTRLTVT.